This T cell receptor (beta chain) was sequenced for a study of blood T cell repertoires in COVID-19. Study-level background: Acute and convalescent COVID-19 samples came from the United States, Italy and Spain. T cells, B-cell-depleted T cells, or PBMCs supplied cDNA or gDNA.

How the authors handled the data: Reference gene primer amplification yielded estimated nucleated cell counts. Profiled with immunoSEQ multiplex PCR; TCRdb holds only in-frame clones, not every one. V and J calls and clone size are given by that table; D and trimming were obtained from the DNA. The data contain around 140,000 clones, almost 85% of them seen just once; the ten biggest clones take up under 1.5%. The CDR3 is 15 residues long. V dropped 2 bases and J dropped 6; count of bases not matched to a gene: 5. The V gene's germline CDR1 is SGHNT and CDR2 YYREEE (reference sequence). This receptor was taken from a man aged 60 to 69 with acute or convalescent COVID-19. Material for sequencing was peripheral blood. This chain connects TRBV5-4 to TRBJ2-3, with TRBD2 matching over 11 bases. The CDR3 sequence is CASSFGLAGGDTQYF. CDR3 bases: TGTGCCAGCAGCTTCGGGCTAGCGGGAGGTGATACGCAGTATTTT.